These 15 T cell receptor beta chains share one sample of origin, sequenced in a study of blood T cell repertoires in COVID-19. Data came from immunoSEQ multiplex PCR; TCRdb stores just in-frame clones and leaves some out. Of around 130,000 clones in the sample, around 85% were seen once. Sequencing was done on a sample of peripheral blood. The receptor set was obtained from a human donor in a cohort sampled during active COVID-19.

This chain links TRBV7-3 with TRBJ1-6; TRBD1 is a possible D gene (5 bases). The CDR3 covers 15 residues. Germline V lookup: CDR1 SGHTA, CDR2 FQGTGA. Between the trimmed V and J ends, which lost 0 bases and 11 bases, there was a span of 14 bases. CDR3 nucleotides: TGTGCCAGCAGCTTAACCGGGGGATTTGGTCCACCCCTCCACTTT. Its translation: CASSLTGGFGPPLHF.

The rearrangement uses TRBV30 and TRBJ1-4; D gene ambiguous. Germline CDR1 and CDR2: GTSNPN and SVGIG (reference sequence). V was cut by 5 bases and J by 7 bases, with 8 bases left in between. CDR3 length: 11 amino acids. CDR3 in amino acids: CAWANSEKLFF. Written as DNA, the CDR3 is TGTGCCTGGGCGAATAGTGAAAAACTGTTTTTT.

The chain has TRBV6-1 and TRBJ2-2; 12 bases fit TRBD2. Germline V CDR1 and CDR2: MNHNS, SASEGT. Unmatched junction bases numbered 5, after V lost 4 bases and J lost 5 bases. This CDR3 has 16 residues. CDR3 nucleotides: TGTGCCAGCAGTGGACTAGCGGGAGTTCGGACCGGGGAGCTGTTTTTT. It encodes CASSGLAGVRTGELFF.

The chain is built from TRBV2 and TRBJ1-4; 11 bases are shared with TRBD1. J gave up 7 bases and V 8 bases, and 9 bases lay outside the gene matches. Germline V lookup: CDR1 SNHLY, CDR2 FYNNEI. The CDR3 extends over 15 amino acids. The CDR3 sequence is CASLKTGTGGEKLFF. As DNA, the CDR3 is TGTGCCAGCCTCAAGACCGGGACAGGGGGTGAAAAACTGTTTTTT.

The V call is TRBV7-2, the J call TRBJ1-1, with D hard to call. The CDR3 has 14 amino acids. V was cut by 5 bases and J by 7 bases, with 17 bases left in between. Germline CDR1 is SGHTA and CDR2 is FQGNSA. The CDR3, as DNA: TGTGCCAGCAGCCCAACCTTTTTTTCGGGTGAAGCTTTCTTT. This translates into CASSPTFFSGEAFF.

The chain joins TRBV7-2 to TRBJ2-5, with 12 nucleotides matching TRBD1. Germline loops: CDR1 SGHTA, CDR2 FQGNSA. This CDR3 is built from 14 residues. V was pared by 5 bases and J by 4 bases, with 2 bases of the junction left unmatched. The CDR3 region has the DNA TGTGCCAGCAGCCGGGACAGGGGGCGAGAGACCCAGTACTTC. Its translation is CASSRDRGRETQYF.

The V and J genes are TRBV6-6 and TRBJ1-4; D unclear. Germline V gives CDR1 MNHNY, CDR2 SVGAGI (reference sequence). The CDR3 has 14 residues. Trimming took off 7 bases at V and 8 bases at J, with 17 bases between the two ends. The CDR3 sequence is CASNSPGREEKLFF. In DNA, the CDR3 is TGTGCCAGCAACTCTCCTGGTCGAGAGGAAAAACTGTTTTTT.

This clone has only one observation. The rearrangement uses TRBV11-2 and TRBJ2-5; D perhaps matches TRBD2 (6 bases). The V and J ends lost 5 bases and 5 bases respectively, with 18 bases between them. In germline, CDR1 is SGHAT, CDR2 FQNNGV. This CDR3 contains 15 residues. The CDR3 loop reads CASSPGKSGVETQYF. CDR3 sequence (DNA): TGTGCCAGCAGCCCCGGGAAATCGGGAGTGGAGACCCAGTACTTC.

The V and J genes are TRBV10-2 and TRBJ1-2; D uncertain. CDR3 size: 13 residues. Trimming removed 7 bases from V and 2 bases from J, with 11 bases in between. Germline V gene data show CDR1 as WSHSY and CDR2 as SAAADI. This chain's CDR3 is CASTPGSNYGYTF. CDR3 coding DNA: TGCGCCAGCACCCCAGGTTCGAACTATGGCTACACCTTC.

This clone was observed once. The CDR3 protein is CASSKLAGGENEQFF. The CDR3 coding sequence is TGTGCCAGCAGCAAACTAGCGGGAGGCGAAAATGAGCAGTTCTTC. The chain combines TRBV2 with TRBJ2-1; 12 bases map to TRBD2. The CDR3 runs to 15 residues. The V gene's germline CDR1 is SNHLY and CDR2 FYNNEI. Trimming cost V 6 bases and J 7 bases; bases outside gene matches: 7.

The CDR3 bases are TGTGCCAGTAGGCGACAGGTCAATGAAAAACTGTTTTTT. Translating it yields CASRRQVNEKLFF. This chain connects TRBV19 to TRBJ1-4; the D gene is possibly TRBD1 (6 bases). This CDR3 has 13 residues. V dropped 6 bases and J dropped 5 bases, with 10 bases sitting between them. Germline V gene data show CDR1 as LNHDA and CDR2 as SQIVND (reference sequence). Drawing the rest from reference TRBV19 and TRBJ1-4, the complete variable domain is DGGITQSPKYLFRKEGQNVTLSCEQNLNHDAMYWYRQDPGQGLRLIYYSQIVNDFQKGDIAEGYSVSREKKESFPLTVTSAQKNPTAFYLCASRRQVNEKLFFGSGTQLSVL.

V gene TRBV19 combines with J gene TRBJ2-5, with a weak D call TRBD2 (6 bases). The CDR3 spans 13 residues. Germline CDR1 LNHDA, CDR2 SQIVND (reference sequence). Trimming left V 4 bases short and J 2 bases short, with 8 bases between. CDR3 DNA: TGTGCCAGTAGTACGACTAGTCAAGAGACCCAGTACTTC. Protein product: CASSTTSQETQYF. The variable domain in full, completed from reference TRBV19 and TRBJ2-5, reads DGGITQSPKYLFRKEGQNVTLSCEQNLNHDAMYWYRQDPGQGLRLIYYSQIVNDFQKGDIAEGYSVSREKKESFPLTVTSAQKNPTAFYLCASSTTSQETQYFGPGTRLLVL.

In nucleotides, the CDR3 is TGTGCCAGTCGCGGGGCCGTCTCTGGAAACACCATATATTTT. It specifies CASRGAVSGNTIYF. The chain links TRBV19 to TRBJ1-3, with D possibly TRBD1 on 5 matching bases. Germline V lookup: CDR1 LNHDA, CDR2 SQIVND (reference sequence). The CDR3 spans 14 residues. With 8 bases removed from V and 0 bases from J, the gap between germline ends came to 11 bases.

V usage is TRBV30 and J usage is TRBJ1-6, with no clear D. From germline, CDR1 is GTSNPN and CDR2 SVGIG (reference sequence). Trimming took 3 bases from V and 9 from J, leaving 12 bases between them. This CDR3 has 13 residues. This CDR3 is CAWSPHVGSPLHF. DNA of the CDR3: TGTGCCTGGAGCCCTCACGTCGGTTCACCCCTCCACTTT.

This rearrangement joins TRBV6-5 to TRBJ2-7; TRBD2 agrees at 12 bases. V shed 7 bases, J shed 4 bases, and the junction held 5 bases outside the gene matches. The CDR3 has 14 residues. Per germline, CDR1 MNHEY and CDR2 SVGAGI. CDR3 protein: CASKASGRGYEQYV. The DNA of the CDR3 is TGTGCCAGCAAGGCTAGCGGGAGGGGGTACGAGCAGTACGTC.